The 31 T cell receptor beta chains listed next were all sequenced from one sample in a study of blood T cells in healthy people across ages. With a J-beta primer mix and a sample-barcoded 5' primer, a second PCR ran about 7 to 12 cycles. MiXCR, applied by TCRdb to the 5' RACE reads, yields one record per CDR3 protein. The repertoire holds some 1.5 million distinct CDR3 sequences, with 28% as singletons. The sample was blood. The receptors here all came from a woman aged 25 to 39 in good health.

The gene calls are TRBV11-2 and TRBJ1-2; D is possibly TRBD1 (6 bases). Trimming removed 0 bases at V and 8 bases at J, with 19 bases between. This CDR3 is built from 16 residues. Germline V gene data show CDR1 as SGHAT and CDR2 as FQNNGV. The CDR3 sequence is CASSLEATGASWGYTF. The CDR3 DNA follows: TGTGCCAGCAGCTTAGAGGCGACAGGCGCATCCTGGGGCTACACCTTC.

In its sample, this clonotype was seen a few times. The chain combines TRBV20-1 with TRBJ2-1, with D hard to call. Per germline, CDR1 DFQATT and CDR2 SNEGSKA (reference sequence). Trimming took off 3 bases at V and 2 bases at J, with 8 bases between the two ends. The CDR3 is 13 residues long. The DNA of the CDR3 is TGCAGTGCTAGTAGAGAAACCTACAATGAGCAGTTCTTC. Its translation: CSASRETYNEQFF.

The genes are TRBV10-3 and TRBJ2-5; no reliable D call. Trimming took 5 bases from V and 4 from J, leaving 11 bases between them. The CDR3 length is 13 residues. Germline loops: CDR1 ENHRY, CDR2 SYGVKD. The CDR3 nucleotides are TGTGCCATCAGTAATAACCCCCCAGAGACCCAGTACTTC. This gives the protein CAISNNPPETQYF.

This clonotype was detected ten times or more. The chain is built from TRBV7-9 and TRBJ2-7; no clear D gene. The germline V and J ends were trimmed by 6 bases and 3 bases, with 9 bases remaining between them. Looked up from germline, CDR1 is SEHNR and CDR2 is FQNEAQ (reference sequence). This CDR3 comprises 12 residues. The CDR3 spells CASSAAGYEQYF. CDR3 DNA sequence: TGTGCCAGCAGTGCGGCCGGCTACGAGCAGTACTTC.

This clonotype occurred many times. This chain uses TRBV10-3 with TRBJ2-6; 8 positions agree with TRBD1. This CDR3 spans 19 amino acids. Unmatched junction bases numbered 14, after V lost 3 bases and J lost 4 bases. Germline V gene lookup returns CDR1 ENHRY and CDR2 SYGVKD. Here the CDR3 reads CAISDLSKDRGWGANVLTF. The CDR3 bases are TGTGCCATCAGTGATTTGTCCAAAGACAGGGGATGGGGGGCCAACGTCCTGACTTTC.

Only a few counts were recorded for this clonotype. This chain joins TRBV28 and TRBJ1-5, with 10 nucleotides matching TRBD1. CDR1 and CDR2 from the germline V gene are MDHEN and SYDVKM. The CDR3 loop spans 14 amino acids. V was clipped by 10 bases and J by 5 bases; unmatched bases: 8. The CDR3 region is CATPGTGADQPQHF. For the CDR3, the DNA is TGTGCCACTCCGGGGACAGGGGCCGATCAGCCCCAGCATTTT.

Only a few counts were recorded for this clonotype. CDR3 region: CSARDPIGGRNTIYF. CDR3 nucleotide sequence: TGCAGTGCTAGAGATCCCATCGGGGGTAGAAACACCATATATTTT. The chain employs TRBV20-1 and TRBJ1-3; D is perhaps TRBD1 (5 bases). Trimming took off 0 bases at V and 5 bases at J, with 14 bases between the two ends. Looked up from germline, CDR1 is DFQATT and CDR2 is SNEGSKA (reference sequence). CDR3 length: 15 amino acids.

In DNA, the CDR3 is TGCAGCGTCGCCAAGGAGTTGAACACTGAAGCTTTCTTT. Residues: CSVAKELNTEAFF. The gene calls are TRBV29-1 and TRBJ1-1; D unresolved. V lost 6 bases to trimming and J lost 0 bases, with 11 bases between them. CDR1 and CDR2 from the germline V gene are SQVTM and ANQGSEA. This CDR3 is 13 amino acids long.

In this sample, this clonotype turned up a few times. The chain is built from TRBV5-1 and TRBJ2-3; D is perhaps TRBD2 (6 bases). V was trimmed by 0 bases and J by 4 bases, leaving 15 bases between them. From germline, CDR1 is SGHRS and CDR2 YFSETQ. This CDR3 is 16 amino acids long. The CDR3 loop reads CASSLAEGGRADTQYF. The CDR3 nucleotides are TGCGCCAGCAGCTTGGCTGAGGGAGGCCGTGCAGATACGCAGTATTTT.

This clonotype was counted a single time. The chain employs TRBV5-4 and TRBJ1-3; tentatively, D is TRBD1 (6 bases). Trimming took 4 bases from V and 0 from J, leaving 20 bases between them. The CDR3 is 18 residues long. Germline CDR1 is SGHNT and CDR2 is YYREEE (reference sequence). The CDR3, as DNA: TGTGCCAGCAGCGCGGAAAGAGGACAGCCAAACTCTGGAAACACCATATATTTT. It yields the protein CASSAERGQPNSGNTIYF.

The V and J genes are TRBV11-3 and TRBJ2-2, with unresolved D. Germline V gives CDR1 SGHNT, CDR2 YENEEA. The CDR3 is made up of 14 amino acids. V shed 7 bases and J shed 0 bases, with 9 bases lying between them. CDR3 DNA: TGTGCCAGCAAAAGGTCCGCGAACACCGGGGAGCTGTTTTTT. This codes for CASKRSANTGELFF.

The chain joins TRBV20-1 to TRBJ2-7, with D maybe TRBD1 (5 bases). CDR1 is DFQATT, CDR2 SNEGSKA, per germline (reference sequence). The CDR3 is 13 amino acids. Trimming cost V 1 base and J 3 bases, with 10 bases left between them. The CDR3 coding sequence is TGCAGTGCTAGAGTGGGTCAGGGCTACGAGCAGTACTTC. Translated: CSARVGQGYEQYF.

This clonotype has only a few counts. The chain couples TRBV5-1 to TRBJ2-1; D is possibly TRBD1 or TRBD2 (6 bases each). CDR1 SGHRS and CDR2 YFSETQ come from the germline V gene. V shed 0 bases and J shed 4 bases, with 14 bases lying between them. There are 16 residues in the CDR3. CDR3 sequence (DNA): TGCGCCAGCAGCTTGGGGACCGGGGGCCTTTACAATGAGCAGTTCTTC. Its protein is CASSLGTGGLYNEQFF.

In its sample, this clonotype was seen many times. The rearrangement links TRBV12-3 or TRBV12-4 to TRBJ2-7, with TRBD2 matching 12 bases. This CDR3 comprises 13 residues. Trimming removed 7 bases from V and 9 bases from J; junction bases left unmatched: 7. The CDR3 is CASMGLAGTGQYF. CDR3 bases: TGTGCCAGCATGGGACTAGCGGGCACAGGGCAGTACTTC.

The rearrangement joins TRBV29-1 to TRBJ2-7; 8 positions match TRBD1. CDR1 and CDR2 from the germline V gene are SQVTM and ANQGSEA. The CDR3 loop spans 16 amino acids. J was trimmed by 0 bases and V by 0 bases; bases with no gene match: 7. CDR3 in amino acids: CSVEDRPGTGSYEQYF. The CDR3 DNA is TGCAGCGTTGAAGATCGCCCCGGGACAGGCTCCTACGAGCAGTACTTC.

Note on this clonotype: A read error may explain this, as a much larger clone is one base away. The CDR3 bases are TGTACCAGCAGCCAAGATCAGAGGCGGGGGAGCTCCTACGAGCAGTACTTC. It encodes CTSSQDQRRGSSYEQYF. The chain is built from TRBV3-1 and TRBJ2-7; 7 nucleotides agree with TRBD2. Germline CDR1 is LGHDT and CDR2 is YNNKEL (reference sequence). This CDR3 is built from 17 residues.

The rearrangement joins TRBV4-1 to TRBJ1-3; TRBD1 aligns across 7 bases. This CDR3 region has 14 residues. V lost 4 bases and J lost 7; bases outside the gene matches: 7. The germline V gene encodes CDR1 MGHRA and CDR2 YSYEKL. CDR3 in amino acids: CASSPEGQINTIYF. The CDR3 coding sequence is TGCGCCAGCAGCCCCGAGGGACAGATCAACACCATATATTTT.

This clonotype was counted ten times or more. The rearrangement uses TRBV29-1 and TRBJ2-3; D is ambiguous. The CDR3 runs to 13 residues. Per the germline V gene, CDR1 is SQVTM and CDR2 is ANQGSEA. Trimming removed 5 bases from V and 2 bases from J, with 11 bases in between. The CDR3 sequence is CSVTIDPTDTQYF. In DNA form, the CDR3 reads TGCAGCGTTACCATAGACCCCACAGATACGCAGTATTTT.

J is TRBJ2-7 and V is TRBV12-3 or TRBV12-4; D is undetermined. The V end was cut by 6 bases, the J end by 2 bases, with 8 bases between. The CDR3 runs 12 residues. CDR3 sequence: CASSHVPYEQYF. The CDR3 DNA follows: TGTGCCAGCAGCCACGTACCCTACGAGCAGTACTTC.

J is TRBJ2-3 and V is TRBV12-3 or TRBV12-4, with TRBD2 identical over 13 bases. Germline trimming cut 7 bases from V and 4 bases from J; bases unmatched to any gene: 11. The CDR3 is made up of 17 amino acids. The CDR3 is CASTPGLAGRPSDTQYF. The CDR3 DNA follows: TGTGCCAGCACTCCGGGACTAGCGGGGAGGCCTTCAGATACGCAGTATTTT.

The CDR3: CASGPGGAYEQYF. The DNA of the CDR3 is TGTGCCAGCGGTCCAGGGGGCGCCTACGAGCAGTACTTC. The chain links TRBV27 to TRBJ2-4; TRBD1 matches 8 bases. The last part of the DNA fits TRBJ2-7 better; the J call may be wrong. This CDR3 is built from 13 residues. Germline assignment: CDR1 MNHEY and CDR2 SMNVEV (reference sequence).

This clonotype was picked up a small number of times. An end of the junction differs from the germline gene, which may be a read error. In DNA, the CDR3 is TGTGCCAGCAGCCACGGACGGAATAATTCACCCCCCCACTTT. This sequence encodes CASSHGRNNSPPHF. The chain recombines TRBV7-6 with TRBJ1-6; D gene uncertain. CDR1 SGHVS and CDR2 FNYEAQ come from the germline V gene. The CDR3 contains 14 residues.

This clonotype was observed a few times. The rearrangement links TRBV15 to TRBJ2-1; perhaps TRBD2 as D (6 bases). The length of the CDR3 is 16 residues. Germline loops: CDR1 LNHNV, CDR2 YYDKDF (reference sequence). Trimming pared 3 bases from V and 5 bases from J, leaving 17 bases between. CDR3 DNA: TGTGCCACCAGCAGCCCGGGTAGGGGAGGCCACAATGAGCAGTTCTTC. Its protein product is CATSSPGRGGHNEQFF.

V and J are TRBV29-1 and TRBJ2-7, with 9 nucleotides matching TRBD1. From germline, CDR1 is SQVTM and CDR2 ANQGSEA. CDR3 size: 14 residues. V shed 1 base, J shed 1 base, and the junction held 2 bases outside the gene matches. The CDR3 here is CSVEGGQGSYEQYF. CDR3 sequence (DNA): TGCAGCGTTGAAGGTGGACAGGGGTCCTACGAGCAGTACTTC.

V gene TRBV3-1 combines with J gene TRBJ1-4; 7 bases agree with TRBD1. The CDR3 contains 13 residues. V gave up 2 bases and J gave up 8 bases; unmatched junction bases: 2. Per the germline V gene, CDR1 is LGHDT and CDR2 is YNNKEL (reference sequence). The CDR3 nucleotides are TGTGCCAGCAGCCAAAGGGGGCCCGAAAAACTGTTTTTT. Translation gives CASSQRGPEKLFF. The full variable domain, its missing parts supplied by reference TRBV3-1 and TRBJ1-4, is DTAVSQTPKYLVTQMGNDKSIKCEQNLGHDTMYWYKQDSKKFLKIMFSYNNKELIINETVPNRFSPKSPDKAHLNLHINSLELGDSAVYFCASSQRGPEKLFFGSGTQLSVL.

This clonotype was seen only a few times. The rearrangement joins TRBV7-2 to TRBJ2-1; perhaps TRBD2 as D (6 bases). The CDR3 loop spans 14 amino acids. Germline values: CDR1 SGHTA, CDR2 FQGNSA. V was pared by 4 bases and J by 6 bases, with 13 bases between. The CDR3 nucleotides are TGTGCCAGCAGCTCGAGGGGAGGTTCCAATGAGCAGTTCTTC. This translates into CASSSRGGSNEQFF.

This clonotype was seen a handful of times. V is TRBV29-1 and J is TRBJ2-1; possibly TRBD2 for D (5 bases). The J call may be faulty, since TRBJ2-7 better matches the DNA end. Germline assignment: CDR1 SQVTM and CDR2 ANQGSEA. The CDR3 sequence is 17 residues long. The CDR3 protein is CSVGRRHSLFSYNEQYF. The CDR3 nucleotides are TGCAGCGTTGGTCGGAGGCACTCCCTTTTCTCCTACAATGAGCAGTACTTC.

This clonotype was counted once. A read error may account for a junction end that differs from germline. V usage is TRBV20-1 and J usage is TRBJ1-5; 8 bases line up with TRBD1. The CDR3 sequence is 16 residues long. Germline assignment: CDR1 DFQATT and CDR2 SNEGSKA (reference sequence). The CDR3 DNA reads TGCGGTGCGAGGACAGGGAGGGGATATAGCAATCAGCCCCAGCATTTT. Translated: CGARTGRGYSNQPQHF.

This clonotype was counted ten times or more. The rearrangement uses TRBV29-1 and TRBJ2-5; D call uncertain. Germline V CDR1 and CDR2: SQVTM, ANQGSEA. Trimming shortened V by 0 bases and J by 5 bases, and 7 bases separated the two germline ends. This CDR3 is 12 amino acids long. CDR3 in amino acids: CSVEEGWETQYF. For the CDR3, the DNA is TGCAGCGTTGAAGAGGGGTGGGAGACCCAGTACTTC.

This clonotype has more than one count but fewer than ten. This chain joins TRBV7-6 and TRBJ2-1; a possible D gene is TRBD2 (5 bases). Per germline, CDR1 SGHVS and CDR2 FNYEAQ. The CDR3 sequence is 16 residues long. V was trimmed by 5 bases and J by 2 bases, leaving 16 bases between them. The CDR3 loop reads CASSTRAASTYNEQFF. The CDR3 DNA reads as TGTGCCAGCAGCACTAGGGCGGCTAGCACCTACAATGAGCAGTTCTTC.

The CDR3 is CASSLMASNEQFF. CDR3 sequence (DNA): TGTGCCAGCAGCTTAATGGCGAGTAATGAGCAGTTCTTC. This sequence joins TRBV7-3 and TRBJ2-1; unclear D gene. With 1 base removed from V and 7 bases from J, the gap between germline ends came to 8 bases. CDR1 and CDR2 from the germline V gene are SGHTA and FQGTGA. The CDR3 loop spans 13 amino acids.